The entry below describes one T cell receptor (beta chain). J gave up 4 bases and V 4 bases, and 4 bases lay outside the gene matches. Germline CDR1 reads SGHTA; CDR2 reads FQGTGA. This CDR3 is 15 amino acids long. Repertoires were generated with immunoSEQ multiplex PCR, while TCRdb's copy carries only in-frame clones and drops some. This sample has 330,000 or so clones, with roughly 85% found just once. The data derive from a study of cytomegalovirus exposure and HLA in healthy donors. This TCR derives from a woman aged 18 to 35 in good health and CMV-seronegative. The specimen sequenced was PBMCs. The chain has TRBV7-3 and TRBJ2-1; TRBD1 aligns across 10 bases. The CDR3 sequence: CASSSPDRGYNEQFF. CDR3 bases: TGTGCCAGCAGCTCCCCGGACAGGGGGTACAATGAGCAGTTCTTC.